Following are 7 T cell receptor beta chains from one sample sequenced in a study of Graves' ophthalmopathy and Graves' hyperthyroidism. The authors amplified TCR beta CDR3 regions from RNA transcripts. First-round RT-PCR used HTBI primers; second-round multiplex PCR followed. TCRdb itself ran the multiplex PCR reads through MiXCR, one entry per CDR3 protein. The data hold 300,000 or so distinct CDR3 sequences, with around a sixth observed a single time. The sequencing sample was made of peripheral blood. The source is an adult man with Graves' ophthalmopathy.

The sample holds many counts of this clonotype. This sequence joins TRBV12-3 or TRBV12-4 and TRBJ1-2; TRBD1 is a possible D gene (6 bases). V was pared by 4 bases and J by 4 bases, with 13 bases between. CDR3 length: 14 amino acids. The CDR3 region has the DNA TGTGCCAGCAGTTGGACAGACGCATCCTATGGCTACACCTTC. This sequence encodes CASSWTDASYGYTF.

This clonotype showed up many times. This sequence joins TRBV20-1 and TRBJ1-2; 11 nucleotides agree with TRBD1. J lost 7 bases, V lost 1 base, and 5 bases had no gene match. The CDR3 extends over 14 amino acids. Germline assignment: CDR1 DFQATT and CDR2 SNEGSKA (reference sequence). CDR3 DNA: TGCAGTGCTAGAGGGACAGGGGGCATCTTTGGCTACACCTTC. Its protein product is CSARGTGGIFGYTF.

This clonotype was seen many times. The gene calls are TRBV6-5 and TRBJ2-6, with 10 positions matching TRBD1. V lost 3 bases, J lost 0 bases, and 11 bases stayed unmatched. The CDR3 is 20 amino acids. Germline V gene lookup returns CDR1 MNHEY and CDR2 SVGAGI. The CDR3 reads CASSYETGGFLPSGANVLTF. The CDR3 DNA reads TGTGCCAGCAGTTATGAGACAGGGGGCTTTTTGCCCTCTGGGGCCAACGTCCTGACTTTC.

There are many counts of this clonotype. The chain joins TRBV10-3 to TRBJ2-7; 9 bases are shared with TRBD1. CDR3 length: 14 residues. The V segment lost 5 bases and the J segment 0 bases; nucleotides outside the gene matches: 2. Germline V gene sequence: CDR1 ENHRY, CDR2 SYGVKD. CDR3 in amino acids: CAISSTGGSYEQYF. The CDR3 bases are TGTGCCATCAGTTCGACAGGGGGCTCCTACGAGCAGTACTTC.

This clonotype was recorded a few times. This chain links TRBV7-9 with TRBJ1-1; no firm D call. From germline, CDR1 is SEHNR and CDR2 FQNEAQ (reference sequence). This CDR3 region has 12 residues. The ends were cut back, 2 bases at V and 7 bases at J, with 8 bases in the middle. In nucleotides, the CDR3 is TGTGCCAGCAGCTTATCCCATCATGAAGCTTTCTTT. The encoded protein is CASSLSHHEAFF. Variable domain in full (rest from reference TRBV7-9 and TRBJ1-1): DTGVSQNPRHKITKRGQNVTFRCDPISEHNRLYWYRQTLGQGPEFLTYFQNEAQLEKSRLLSDRFSAERPKGSFSTLEIQRTEQGDSAMYLCASSLSHHEAFFGQGTRLTVV.

This clonotype has a count of ten or more. The J gene is TRBJ2-7, the V gene TRBV11-2; D gene unclear. The CDR3 spans 16 residues. V shed 1 base and J shed 3 bases, with 16 bases lying between them. CDR1 is SGHAT, CDR2 FQNNGV, per germline. The CDR3 spells CASSLGLGRSDYEQYF. CDR3 nucleotides: TGTGCCAGCAGCTTAGGGTTAGGGCGCAGCGACTACGAGCAGTACTTC.

This clonotype came up many times. This chain uses TRBV7-9 with TRBJ2-7; TRBD1 might be the D (6 bases). This CDR3 has 14 residues. V dropped 5 bases and J dropped 3 bases, with 14 bases sitting between them. Per germline, CDR1 SEHNR and CDR2 FQNEAQ (reference sequence). CDR3 sequence: CASSLVRQDYEQYF. Here the CDR3 DNA reads TGTGCCAGCAGCCTCGTGAGACAGGACTACGAGCAGTACTTC.